The clone carrying this TCR beta chain has just a few counts. What it binds is not known. The sample comes from a study of cytomegalovirus exposure and HLA in healthy donors. Primers included in the PCR were 60 Vbeta and 13 Jbeta primers. Profiled with immunoSEQ multiplex PCR; TCRdb holds only in-frame clones, not every one. The top ten clones hold about 0.3% of a sample with a few hundred thousand clones, about 80% of them seen once. The J segment lost 6 bases and the V segment lost 2 bases, leaving 6 bases of the junction unmatched. CDR1 is SGHAT, CDR2 FQNNGV, per germline. This CDR3 region has 14 residues. Study-wide points: In terms of immune exposure information, only CMV serostatus was available. Cytomegalovirus association was listed for 164 TCR beta chains. Likely technical artifact: a cluster of highly shared sequence variants.

At sampling all donors were nominally healthy, likely with unrecorded immune exposures. The sequenced sample was PBMCs. The gene calls are TRBV11-2 and TRBJ2-7, with 8 bases lining up with TRBD2. This TCR was recovered from a girl aged 2 to 10 in good health and CMV-seronegative. CDR3 DNA sequence: TGTGCCAGCAGCTTATCCAGCGGGAGAATCGAGCAGTACTTC. Translation: CASSLSSGRIEQYF.